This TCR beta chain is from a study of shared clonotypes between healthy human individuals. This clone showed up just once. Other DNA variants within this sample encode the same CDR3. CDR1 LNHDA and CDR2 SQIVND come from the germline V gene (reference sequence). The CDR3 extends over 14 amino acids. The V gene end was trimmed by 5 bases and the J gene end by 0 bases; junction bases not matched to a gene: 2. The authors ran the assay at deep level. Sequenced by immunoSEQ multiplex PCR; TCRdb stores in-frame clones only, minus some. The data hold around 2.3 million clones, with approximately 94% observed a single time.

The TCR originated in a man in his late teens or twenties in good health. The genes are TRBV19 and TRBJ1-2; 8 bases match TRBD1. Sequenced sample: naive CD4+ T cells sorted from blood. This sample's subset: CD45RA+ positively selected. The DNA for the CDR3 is TGTGCCAGTAGTCCGGACAGGGCTAACTATGGCTACACCTTC. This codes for CASSPDRANYGYTF. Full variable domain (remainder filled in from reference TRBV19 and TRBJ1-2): DGGITQSPKYLFRKEGQNVTLSCEQNLNHDAMYWYRQDPGQGLRLIYYSQIVNDFQKGDIAEGYSVSREKKESFPLTVTSAQKNPTAFYLCASSPDRANYGYTFGSGTRLTVV.